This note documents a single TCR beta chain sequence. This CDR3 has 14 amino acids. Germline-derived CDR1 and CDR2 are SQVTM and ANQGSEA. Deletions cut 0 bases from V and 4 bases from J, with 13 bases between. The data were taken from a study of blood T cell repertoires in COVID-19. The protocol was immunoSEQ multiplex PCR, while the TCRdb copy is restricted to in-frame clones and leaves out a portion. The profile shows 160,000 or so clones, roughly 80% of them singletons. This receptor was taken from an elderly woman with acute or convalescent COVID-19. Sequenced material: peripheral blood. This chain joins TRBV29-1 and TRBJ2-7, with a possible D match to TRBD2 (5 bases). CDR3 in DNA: TGCAGCGTTGAAGATCTTGCTAGCCCTTACGAGCAGTACTTC. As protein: CSVEDLASPYEQYF.